This T cell receptor (beta chain) emerged from a study of identical twins. CDR1 SGHRS and CDR2 YFSETQ come from the germline V gene. This CDR3 has 15 residues. Trimming removed 4 bases from V and 0 bases from J; junction bases left unmatched: 4. Using its own MiXCR run on the 5' RACE reads, TCRdb lists one record per CDR3 protein. Of around 490,000 distinct CDR3 sequences listed, around 15% are singletons. This clonotype turned up a few times. This sample was also put to use in a study of yellow fever vaccine responses in identical twins.

The sequencing input was CD4+ T cells sorted from blood. The sequence came from a young woman in good health. The chain recombines TRBV5-1 with TRBJ2-1, with 7 bases matching TRBD2. The CDR3 DNA is TGCGCCAGCAGCAGCGGGGATAGCTCCTACAATGAGCAGTTCTTC. It encodes CASSSGDSSYNEQFF.